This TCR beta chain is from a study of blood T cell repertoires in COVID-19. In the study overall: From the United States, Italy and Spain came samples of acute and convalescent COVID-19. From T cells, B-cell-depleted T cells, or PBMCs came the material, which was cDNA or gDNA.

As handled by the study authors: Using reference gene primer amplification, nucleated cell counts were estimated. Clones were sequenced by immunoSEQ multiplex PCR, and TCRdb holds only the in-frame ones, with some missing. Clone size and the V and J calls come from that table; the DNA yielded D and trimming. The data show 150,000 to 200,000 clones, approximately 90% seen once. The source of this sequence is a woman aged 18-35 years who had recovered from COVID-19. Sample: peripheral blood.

CDR3: CASSTGGAQQPQHF. The CDR3 DNA follows: TGCGCCAGCAGCACTGGGGGGGCACAGCAGCCCCAGCATTTT. V gene TRBV5-1 combines with J gene TRBJ1-5, with D perhaps TRBD1 (6 bases). From germline, CDR1 is SGHRS and CDR2 YFSETQ. The CDR3 has 14 residues. The germline V and J ends were trimmed by 4 bases and 7 bases, with 15 bases remaining between them.